This T cell receptor (beta chain) was captured by sequencing in a study of beta chain features in type 1 diabetes. Study background: Similarity in age, gender and cell yields was seen between patients and healthy donors.

Study findings and constraints: Over-representation of high TCR-expressing cells was a possible consequence of cDNA sequencing.

CD45RO/CCR7/CD25/CD127/CD95/CD27 staining was used to isolate CD4+ naive, central memory, regulatory and stem cell-like memory cells by sorting. All sorted populations exceeded 95% purity. Trimming shortened V by 5 bases and J by 0 bases, and 8 bases separated the two germline ends. CDR1 is PRHDT and CDR2 is FYEKMQ in the germline V gene (reference sequence). This CDR3 is built from 15 residues. This clone was counted at least ten times. The antigen is undetermined. Expressed TCRB transcripts got sequenced, as all isolated RNA was reverse transcribed. The assay was immunoSEQ multiplex PCR, and TCRdb's table has in-frame clones only and misses some. This table holds around 300,000 clones, 13% to 15% found once.

What was sequenced was central memory CD4+ T cells from blood. This TCR was recovered from a man aged 30 to 45 in good health. This chain uses TRBV13 with TRBJ2-6, with a weak D call TRBD1 (5 bases). The CDR3 DNA is TGTGCCAGCAGCACAGGAACCTCTGGGGCCAACGTCCTGACTTTC. Translating it yields CASSTGTSGANVLTF.